This record looks at one T cell receptor beta chain sequence and its context. Its matching antigen is unknown. The record originates from a study of regulatory T cells in long-lasting Graves disease. Whole-study results and caveats: It was in persistent disease that TRBV28, TRBJ1-2 and TRBJ2-5 were favored. Lower TCR diversity was seen in persistent Graves' patients than in newly diagnosed ones.

Arm-PCR of CDR3 regions and iRepertoire HTBI primers were used to build TCR beta libraries. In TCRdb, the multiplex PCR reads were re-called with MiXCR into one record per CDR3 protein. The sample has over 350,000 distinct CDR3 sequences; 14% are singletons. Germline V gene lookup returns CDR1 SEHNR and CDR2 FQNEAQ (reference sequence). The V segment lost 5 bases and the J segment 7 bases; nucleotides outside the gene matches: 10. The CDR3 is 16 amino acids. The time point was: newly diagnosed GD, antithyroid drugs for less than 3 months. There was RNA extracted from PBMCs, and the TCR library was made from it. Separately, the same data were catalogued under a study of T cells in Graves' hyperthyroidism and ophthalmopathy. This second study notes: Most thyroid clonotypes expanded above 0.001 appeared in blood too.

This chain connects TRBV7-9 to TRBJ2-2; 10 bases fit TRBD2. This sequence originates from a woman between 50 and 59 years old with Graves disease. The sample here was peripheral blood mononuclear cells (PBMCs), taken at new diagnosis, from a patient treated with antithyroid drugs. CDR3 nucleotide sequence: TGTGCCAGCAGCCCACTGCTAGCGGGAGAGTACGGGGAGCTGTTTTTT. Translated: CASSPLLAGEYGELFF.